This T cell receptor beta chain was obtained from a study of CD8 T cells in Susac syndrome (dated by TCRdb to between 2019 and 2020). Study-wide context: The study used repertoire sequencing to test whether antigen drove CD8+ T cell activation and differentiation in Susac syndrome. Study-level results and caveats: The TCR sequencing and HLA analysis was acknowledged to have included a relatively small number of individuals.

Trimming removed 0 bases from V and 4 bases from J; the gene matches leave 0 bases unexplained. Measured from the cysteine to the phenylalanine, the CDR3 is 13 residues long. Just the 39-base CDR3 DNA is kept, in frame starting at base 1. The germline V gene (reference sequence) gives CDR1 as MNHEY and CDR2 as SMNVEV. RNA was extracted using the RNeasy kit, and about 0.45 to 1 ug of the RNA was reverse transcribed with random hexamers. The immunoSEQ multiplex PCR assay, which covers 54 Vbeta and 13 Jbeta segments, was used to amplify TCR beta CDR3 regions. Bias from PCR amplification was corrected by using a synthetic template baseline for primer optimization and for computational correction. The paper's processing steps were these. Reads were annotated to V, D and J genes per IMGT and analyzed with immunoSEQ Analyzer, keeping only productive sequences. Clonality was computed as one minus Shannon entropy normalized by log2 of the number of productive unique sequences. For each patient and control, public and private clones were evaluated within the 100 most prevalent clones. A clone was defined as Susac-specific if it was absent from the healthy and MS cohorts, from over a thousand published viral clones and from other ImmuneACCESS disease sequences. The raw public data were reprocessed by TCRdb itself: fastp quality trimming at Q25, MiXCR clonotype calling, in-frame beta chains only. Every entry covers one CDR3 protein and lists the most common genes and DNA from its rows. TCRdb's processing, not the authors' own work, is the source of the V and J calls. Counted in this sample were some 160,000 distinct CDR3 sequences; about 91% of them appeared once. Approximately 0.075% of the sample comes from the top ten.

Peripheral blood CD8+ and CD4+ T cells from healthy donors, Susac syndrome patients and multiple sclerosis patients were profiled by high-throughput TCR beta sequencing. Healthy donors were age- and sex-matched controls. Bulk CD8+ and CD4+ T cells were purified by magnetic negative isolation, while CD8+ TEMRA cells were enriched using FACS. Blood was drawn into EDTA tubes, processed within 24 hours, and PBMCs were isolated by density gradient centrifugation. PBMCs intended for TCR sequencing were cryopreserved in liquid nitrogen and were subsequently thawed in a 37 degrees C water bath. The sorted or isolated CD4+, CD8+ and CD8+ TEMRA cells reached a purity of at least 90%. Concerning this clonotype: Its target antigen remains unknown. Per-base qualities were not stored, and no clone one base away is much larger.

The chain was built from TRBV27 and TRBJ2-7; 7 junctional bases match TRBD2. The material sequenced was CD4+ T cells from PBMCs. The receptor was derived from a human donor in good health. CDR3 sequence: CASSLSGGYEQYF. The DNA sequence is as follows: TGTGCCAGCAGTTTATCGGGGGGGTACGAGCAGTACTTC.